The clone carrying this TCR beta chain was detected a few times. This is likely a read error, given that the CDR3 carries no conserved phenylalanine or tryptophan at its end. The data were obtained in a study of human T cells and chemical hapten exposure. Time point defined: patch test 1, 2 weeks after DPC sensitization. Treatment reported: therapeutic diphenylcyclopropenone sensitization with weekly scalp DPC. Trimming cost V 5 bases and J 3 bases; bases outside gene matches: 10. Germline V gene sequence: CDR1 LNHDA, CDR2 SQIVND (reference sequence). This CDR3 has 16 residues. TCRdb called the RACE reads again in MiXCR, with one record for every CDR3 protein. The profile shows about 110,000 distinct CDR3 sequences, approximately 11% of them singletons.

The source is a woman in her forties with alopecia areata. Some clones in this sample may be carry-over from other donors' samples. Sequenced material: whole blood, taken in connection with sensitization to the hapten diphenylcyclopropenone (DPC). This sequence joins TRBV19 and TRBJ2-1; 7 bases match TRBD2. The CDR3 DNA follows: TGTGCCAGTAGTCCTCCGCGACTAGCCAGCTACAATGAGCAGTTCCTC. It specifies CASSPPRLASYNEQFL.